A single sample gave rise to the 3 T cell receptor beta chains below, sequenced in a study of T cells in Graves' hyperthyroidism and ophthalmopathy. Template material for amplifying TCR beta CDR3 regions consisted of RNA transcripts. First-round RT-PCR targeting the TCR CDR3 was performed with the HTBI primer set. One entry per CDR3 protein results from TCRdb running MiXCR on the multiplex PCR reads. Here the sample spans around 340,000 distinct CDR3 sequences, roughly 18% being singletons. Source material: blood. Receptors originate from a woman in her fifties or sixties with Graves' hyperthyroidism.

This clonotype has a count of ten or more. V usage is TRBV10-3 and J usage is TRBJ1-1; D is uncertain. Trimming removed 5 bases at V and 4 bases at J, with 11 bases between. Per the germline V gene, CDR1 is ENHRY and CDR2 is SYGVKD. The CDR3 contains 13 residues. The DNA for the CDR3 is TGTGCCATCAGTCCACGAGGAGTCACTGAAGCTTTCTTT. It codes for CAISPRGVTEAFF.

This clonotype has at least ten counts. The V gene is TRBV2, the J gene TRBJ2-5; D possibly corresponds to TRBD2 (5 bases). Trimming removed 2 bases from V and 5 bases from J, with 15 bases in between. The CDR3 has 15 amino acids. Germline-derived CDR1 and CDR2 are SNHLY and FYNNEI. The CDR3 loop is CASSEMRVSVETQYF. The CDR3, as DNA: TGTGCCAGCAGTGAAATGAGGGTTTCGGTCGAGACCCAGTACTTC.

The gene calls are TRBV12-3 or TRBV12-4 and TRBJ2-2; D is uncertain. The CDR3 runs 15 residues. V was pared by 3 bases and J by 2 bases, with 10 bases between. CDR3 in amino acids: CASSFYGLNTGELFF. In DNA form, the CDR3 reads TGTGCCAGCAGTTTCTACGGCCTTAACACCGGGGAGCTGTTTTTT.